The clone carrying this T cell receptor (beta chain) has a single count. Its antigen remains unknown. This entry comes from a study of shared clonotypes between healthy human individuals. Whole-study results and caveats: Researchers sampled only blood; tissue repertoires likely differ.

The CDR3 covers 15 residues. Trimming took off 5 bases at V and 7 bases at J, with 21 bases between the two ends. CDR1 and CDR2 (germline): MDHEN, SYDVKM. Sequencing was performed with immunoSEQ multiplex PCR; in TCRdb, only in-frame clones are kept and a portion is missing. In the table there are about 710,000 clones, 60% to 75% of which are singletons. The chain recombines TRBV28 with TRBJ2-7; maybe TRBD1 (6 bases). This sequence originates from a woman aged 25 to 39 in good health. The sample was memory CD4+ T cells sorted from blood. The subset here: CD45RA-negative fraction. The CDR3 region is CASSKIGQFLAEQYF. CDR3 coding DNA: TGTGCCAGCAGTAAGATCGGACAGTTTCTGGCAGAGCAGTACTTC.